This record concerns one T cell receptor beta chain sequence. The target antigen is unknown. These data come from a study of CD8+ T cells in alopecia areata. Study-level findings and limits: Scalp specimens additionally yield sequences from normal skin's resident alphabeta T cells. For patients receiving tofacitinib, scalp clonality and expanded CD8+ clones among the top 100 significantly decreased.

As to treatment: oral pan-JAK inhibitor, 5-10 mg twice daily. RNA extraction and reverse transcription yielded cDNA as sequencing template. TCRdb's table, derived via immunoSEQ multiplex PCR, lists solely in-frame clones and lacks some. The data show 80,000 or so clones, with around 67% seen just once and around 24% held by the top ten. The receptor was derived from a human donor with alopecia areata. The sample was CD8+ T cells sorted from blood, taken at week 24, from a patient treated with tofacitinib.

DNA of the CDR3: TGTGCCAGCAGTGCCCTACCTGACAGAACGAAGACCCAGTACTTC. The encoded protein is CASSALPDRTKTQYF. The chain is built from TRBV25-1 and TRBJ2-5; the D gene is possibly TRBD1 (5 bases). Germline V gene sequence: CDR1 MGHDK, CDR2 SYGVNS. Trimming removed 4 bases from V and 6 bases from J, with 18 bases in between. The CDR3 is 15 amino acids.